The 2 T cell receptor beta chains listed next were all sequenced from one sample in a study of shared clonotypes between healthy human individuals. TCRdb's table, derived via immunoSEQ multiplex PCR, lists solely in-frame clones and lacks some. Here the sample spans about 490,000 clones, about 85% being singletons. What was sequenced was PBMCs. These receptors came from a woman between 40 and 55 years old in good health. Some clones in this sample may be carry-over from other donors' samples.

CDR3 DNA sequence: TGTGCCAGCCGGAGGGGGAGGGCCGCCGGGACCTGGGGGGAGCTGTTTTTT. Amino acid sequence: CASRRGRAAGTWGELFF. The V gene is TRBV27, the J gene TRBJ2-2, with D maybe TRBD2 (7 bases). Germline assignment: CDR1 MNHEY and CDR2 SMNVEV (reference sequence). The CDR3 runs 17 residues. Trimming took 8 bases from V and 8 from J, leaving 27 bases between them.

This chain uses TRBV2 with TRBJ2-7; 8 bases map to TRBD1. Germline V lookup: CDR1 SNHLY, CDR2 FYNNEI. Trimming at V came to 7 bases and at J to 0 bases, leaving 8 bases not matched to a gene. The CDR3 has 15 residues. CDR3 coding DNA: TGTGCCAGCACCCCGGACAGGGCTATCTCCTACGAGCAGTACTTC. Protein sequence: CASTPDRAISYEQYF.